The 8 T cell receptor beta chains listed next were all sequenced from one sample in a study of T cells in Graves' hyperthyroidism and ophthalmopathy. Amplification of TCR beta CDR3 regions used RNA as the template. RT-PCR in the first round (using the HTBI primer set) targeted the TCR CDR3. TCRdb re-derived calls from the multiplex PCR reads in MiXCR, one entry per CDR3 protein. Of hundreds of thousands of distinct CDR3 sequences detected, roughly 22% appear once; the ten largest clones hold under 40%. The sample was blood. The receptor source for this set is a middle-aged woman with Graves' ophthalmopathy.

This clonotype was counted between two and nine times. The chain carries TRBV25-1 and TRBJ1-1; D is undetermined. Germline V gene sequence: CDR1 MGHDK, CDR2 SYGVNS. With 2 bases removed from V and 2 bases from J, the gap between germline ends came to 9 bases. The CDR3 length is 14 residues. CDR3 amino acids: CASSETAVNTEAFF. CDR3 DNA: TGTGCCAGCAGTGAAACAGCGGTAAACACTGAAGCTTTCTTT.

The chain joins TRBV28 to TRBJ2-5; 7 bases map to TRBD1. The CDR3 totals 20 residues. V lost 5 bases and J lost 2; bases outside the gene matches: 23. The V gene's germline CDR1 is MDHEN and CDR2 SYDVKM. In DNA, the CDR3 is TGTGCCAGCAGTACACCCTGGAGGCAGGGGGAAAACACCGTACAAGAGACCCAGTACTTC. Translating gives CASSTPWRQGENTVQETQYF. Based on the CDR3 plus reference TRBV28 and TRBJ2-5, the full variable domain is DVKVTQSSRYLVKRTGEKVFLECVQDMDHENMFWYRQDPGLGLRLIYFSYDVKMKEKGDIPEGYSVSREKKERFSLILESASTNQTSMYLCASSTPWRQGENTVQETQYFGPGTRLLVL.

This clonotype was counted at least ten times. The J gene is TRBJ2-5, the V gene TRBV12-3 or TRBV12-4, with TRBD1 as a possible D gene (6 bases). Trimming took 2 bases from V and 5 from J, leaving 21 bases between them. The CDR3 length is 17 residues. The chain's CDR3 is CASSLNTQGIIWETQYF. The DNA for the CDR3 is TGTGCCAGCAGTTTAAATACTCAGGGGATAATCTGGGAGACCCAGTACTTC.

This clonotype was recorded many times. The genes are TRBV7-3 and TRBJ1-1; TRBD1 matches at 9 bases. Trimming removed 5 bases from V and 1 base from J; junction bases left unmatched: 5. The CDR3 totals 15 residues. Germline V gene sequence: CDR1 SGHTA, CDR2 FQGTGA. This CDR3 reads CASSTHRGPNTEAFF. Written as DNA, the CDR3 is TGTGCCAGCAGCACCCACAGGGGGCCGAACACTGAAGCTTTCTTT. Full variable domain (outside the CDR3, taken from reference TRBV7-3 and TRBJ1-1): GAGVSQTPSNKVTEKGKYVELRCDPISGHTALYWYRQSLGQGPEFLIYFQGTGAADDSGLPNDRFFAVRPEGSVSTLKIQRTERGDSAVYLCASSTHRGPNTEAFFGQGTRLTVV.

In its sample, this clonotype was seen many times. V usage is TRBV7-8 and J usage is TRBJ2-2; maybe TRBD1 (7 bases). The CDR3 contains 16 residues. Germline V gene sequence: CDR1 SGHVS, CDR2 FQNEAQ. Trimming pared 5 bases from V and 4 bases from J, leaving 17 bases between. The CDR3 DNA sequence: TGTGCCAGCAGCCCAAAGGGGGCGGGAATCACCGGGGAGCTGTTTTTT. Translation: CASSPKGAGITGELFF.

This clonotype was found many times. J is TRBJ2-4 and V is TRBV19; D is tentatively TRBD1 or TRBD2 (5 bases each). This CDR3 comprises 15 residues. V was shortened by 5 bases and J by 7 bases, with 18 bases between the two germline ends. Per the germline V gene, CDR1 is LNHDA and CDR2 is SQIVND (reference sequence). The CDR3 loop reads CASSFGTPRANIQYF. For the CDR3, the DNA is TGTGCCAGTAGTTTCGGGACGCCTCGAGCGAACATTCAGTACTTC.

This clonotype was found many times. The J gene is TRBJ2-2, the V gene TRBV10-3; unclear D gene. Germline V gene lookup returns CDR1 ENHRY and CDR2 SYGVKD. CDR3 length: 14 amino acids. Between the trimmed V and J ends, which lost 7 bases and 0 bases, there was a span of 9 bases. The CDR3 DNA reads TGTGCCATCATACAGCGAACGAACACCGGGGAGCTGTTTTTT. Protein sequence: CAIIQRTNTGELFF.

The chain uses TRBV6-1 and TRBJ2-5; 9 bases match TRBD2. In germline, CDR1 is MNHNS, CDR2 SASEGT. This CDR3 contains 13 residues. Trimming cost V 6 bases and J 4 bases; bases outside gene matches: 3. The CDR3 region has the DNA TGTGCCAGCAGGGGAGCGGGAGGAGAGACCCAGTACTTC. This translates into CASRGAGGETQYF.